This T cell receptor beta chain appears in the sequencing data of a study of blood T cell repertoires in COVID-19. In the authors' workflow: Quantification of nucleated cells was approximated via reference gene primer amplification. Clones were read by immunoSEQ multiplex PCR, and TCRdb kept only the in-frame ones, dropping some. The V and J calls and clone size are taken from that table; D and trimming were inferred from the DNA. The sample has some 80,000 clones; approximately 86% are singletons. The CDR3 has 15 amino acids. V was pared by 5 bases and J by 7 bases, with 8 bases of the junction left unmatched. Germline V gene data show CDR1 as SGHTA and CDR2 as FQGNSA.

The gene calls are TRBV7-2 and TRBJ2-1; 10 nucleotides line up with TRBD2. The source is a human donor in a cohort sampled during active COVID-19. Sequenced: peripheral blood. The CDR3 nucleotides are TGTGCCAGCAGCCCTGTAGCGGGGGGACGAAATGAGCAGTTCTTC. This encodes CASSPVAGGRNEQFF.